Below, one TCR beta chain is given with its context. These data are taken from a study of blood T cell repertoires in COVID-19. Across the whole study: Sources were T cells, B-cell-depleted T cells, or PBMCs; the material itself was cDNA or gDNA.

V lost 5 bases and J lost 4; bases outside the gene matches: 2. The CDR3 is 13 residues long. Germline-derived CDR1 and CDR2 are KGHDR and SFDVKD. Original analysis: Nucleated cell number was recorded as an estimate derived from reference gene primer amplification. Method: immunoSEQ multiplex PCR; TCRdb's copy keeps in-frame clones and lacks some. The V and J calls and clone size come from that table; D and trimming were worked out from the DNA. This sample has a few hundred thousand clones, with approximately 86% found just once. This receptor was taken from a man in his late teens or twenties with active or convalescent COVID-19. The chain recombines TRBV24-1 with TRBJ1-1; 8 bases are a match to TRBD1. The sequenced sample was peripheral blood. CDR3 sequence: CATSGDRSTEAFF. CDR3 nucleotides: TGTGCCACCAGTGGGGACAGGAGCACTGAAGCTTTCTTT.